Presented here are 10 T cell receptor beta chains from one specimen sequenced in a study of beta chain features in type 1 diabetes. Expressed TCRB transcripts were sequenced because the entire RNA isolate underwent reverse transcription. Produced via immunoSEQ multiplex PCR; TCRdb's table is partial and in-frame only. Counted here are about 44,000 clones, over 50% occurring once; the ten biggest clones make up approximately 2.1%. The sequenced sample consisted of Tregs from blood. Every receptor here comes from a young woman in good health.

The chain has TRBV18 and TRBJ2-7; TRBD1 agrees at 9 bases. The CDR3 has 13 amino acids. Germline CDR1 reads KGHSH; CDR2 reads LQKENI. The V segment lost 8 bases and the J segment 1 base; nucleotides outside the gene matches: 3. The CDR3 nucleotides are TGTGCCAGCACCGGGACAGGGTCCTACGAGCAGTACTTC. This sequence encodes CASTGTGSYEQYF.

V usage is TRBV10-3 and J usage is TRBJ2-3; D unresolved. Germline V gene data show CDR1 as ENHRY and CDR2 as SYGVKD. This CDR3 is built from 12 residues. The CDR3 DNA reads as TGTGCGATCCGGAGCGACACAGATACGCAGTATTTT. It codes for CAIRSDTDTQYF.

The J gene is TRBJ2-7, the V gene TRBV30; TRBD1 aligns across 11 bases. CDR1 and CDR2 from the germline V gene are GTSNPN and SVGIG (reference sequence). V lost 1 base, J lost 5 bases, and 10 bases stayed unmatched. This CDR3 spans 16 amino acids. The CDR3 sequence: CAWSATRTGGLHEQYF. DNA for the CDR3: TGTGCCTGGAGTGCCACCCGGACAGGGGGCCTCCACGAGCAGTACTTC.

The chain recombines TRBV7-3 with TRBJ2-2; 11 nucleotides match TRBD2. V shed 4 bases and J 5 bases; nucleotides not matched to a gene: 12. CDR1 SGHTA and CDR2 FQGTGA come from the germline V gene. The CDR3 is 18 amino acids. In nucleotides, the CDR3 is TGTGCCAGCAGCTCCCCCCTGGGGGGACTAGCGGCAACCGGGGAGCTGTTTTTT. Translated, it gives CASSSPLGGLAATGELFF.

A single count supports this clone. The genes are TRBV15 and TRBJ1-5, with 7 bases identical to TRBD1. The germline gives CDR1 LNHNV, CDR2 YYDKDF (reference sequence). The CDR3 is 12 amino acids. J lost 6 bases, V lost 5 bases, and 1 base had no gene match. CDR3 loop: CATSDRVQPQHF. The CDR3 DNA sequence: TGTGCCACCAGCGACAGGGTTCAGCCCCAGCATTTT.

CDR3 DNA: TGCGCCAGCAGCCAAGATCCGCCGAGGGGGCTAGCAGGGACCCAGTACTTC. Its protein product is CASSQDPPRGLAGTQYF. The chain joins TRBV4-1 to TRBJ2-5, with 7 nucleotides matching TRBD1. CDR1 MGHRA and CDR2 YSYEKL come from the germline V gene. The CDR3 runs to 17 residues. V shed 0 bases and J 7 bases; nucleotides not matched to a gene: 14.

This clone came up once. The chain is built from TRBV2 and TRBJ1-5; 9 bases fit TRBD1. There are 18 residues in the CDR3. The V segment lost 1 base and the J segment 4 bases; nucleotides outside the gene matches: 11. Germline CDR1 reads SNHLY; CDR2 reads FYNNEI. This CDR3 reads CASSEGGLDRGTNQPQHF. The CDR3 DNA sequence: TGTGCCAGCAGTGAAGGGGGCCTCGACAGGGGGACGAATCAGCCCCAGCATTTT.

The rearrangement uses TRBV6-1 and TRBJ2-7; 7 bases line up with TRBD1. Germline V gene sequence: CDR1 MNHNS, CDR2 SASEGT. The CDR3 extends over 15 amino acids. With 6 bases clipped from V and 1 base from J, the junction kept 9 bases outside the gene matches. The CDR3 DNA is TGTGCCAGCAGGATGGGACAGCGATCTTCCTACGAGCAGTACTTC. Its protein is CASRMGQRSSYEQYF.

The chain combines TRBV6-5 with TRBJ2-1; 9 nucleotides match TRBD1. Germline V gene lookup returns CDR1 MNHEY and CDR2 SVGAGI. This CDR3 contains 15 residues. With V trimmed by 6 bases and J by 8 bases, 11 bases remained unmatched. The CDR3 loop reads CASRKSGTGYDEQFF. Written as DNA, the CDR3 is TGTGCCAGCAGAAAAAGCGGGACAGGGTACGATGAGCAGTTCTTC.

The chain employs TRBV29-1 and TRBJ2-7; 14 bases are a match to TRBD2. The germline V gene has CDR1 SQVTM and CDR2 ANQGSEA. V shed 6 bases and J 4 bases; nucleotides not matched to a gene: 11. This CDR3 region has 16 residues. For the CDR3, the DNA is TGCAGCGTCCGGAAGGGACTAGCGGGAGTCAGGTACGAGCAGTACTTC. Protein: CSVRKGLAGVRYEQYF.